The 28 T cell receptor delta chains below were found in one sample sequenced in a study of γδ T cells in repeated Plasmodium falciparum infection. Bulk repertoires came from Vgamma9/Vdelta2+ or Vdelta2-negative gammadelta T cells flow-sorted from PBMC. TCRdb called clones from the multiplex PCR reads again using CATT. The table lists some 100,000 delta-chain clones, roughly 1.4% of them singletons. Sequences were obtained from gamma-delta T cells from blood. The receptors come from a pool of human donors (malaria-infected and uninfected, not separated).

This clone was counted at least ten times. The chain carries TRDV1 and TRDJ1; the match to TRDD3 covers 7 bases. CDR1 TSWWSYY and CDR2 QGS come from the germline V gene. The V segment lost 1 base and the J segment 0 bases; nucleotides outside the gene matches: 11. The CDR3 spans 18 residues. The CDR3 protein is CALGEPKGYGRHTDKLIF. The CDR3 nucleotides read TGTGCTCTTGGGGAACCTAAAGGATACGGTCGACACACCGATAAACTCATCTTT.

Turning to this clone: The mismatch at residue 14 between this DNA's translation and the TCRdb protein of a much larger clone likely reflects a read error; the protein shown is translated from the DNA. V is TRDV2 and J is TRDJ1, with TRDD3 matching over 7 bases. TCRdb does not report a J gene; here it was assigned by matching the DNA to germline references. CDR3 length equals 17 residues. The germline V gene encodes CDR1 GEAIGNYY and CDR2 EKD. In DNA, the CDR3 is TGTGCCTGTGACCTTCTCGCTGGGGGCCCGTACACCGATAGACTCATCTTT. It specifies CACDLLAGGPYTDRLIF.

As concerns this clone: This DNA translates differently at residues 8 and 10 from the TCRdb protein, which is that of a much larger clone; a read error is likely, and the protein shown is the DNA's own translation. The CDR3 DNA sequence: TGTGCTCTTGGGGAACAAGGATGGTACGCCGATAAACTCATCTTT. Protein: CALGEQGWYADKLIF. V and J are TRDV1 and TRDJ1; D gene uncertain. V lost 1 base and J lost 3, with 12 bases in between. Germline V gives CDR1 TSWWSYY, CDR2 QGS. This CDR3 contains 15 residues.

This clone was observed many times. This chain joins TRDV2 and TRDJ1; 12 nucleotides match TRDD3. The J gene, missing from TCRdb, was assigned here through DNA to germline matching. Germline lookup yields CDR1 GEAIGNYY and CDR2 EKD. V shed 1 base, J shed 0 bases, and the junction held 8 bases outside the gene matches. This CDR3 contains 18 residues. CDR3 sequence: CACDTGWGIREYTDKLIF. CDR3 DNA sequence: TGTGCCTGTGACACGGGCTGGGGGATACGCGAGTACACCGATAAACTCATCTTT.

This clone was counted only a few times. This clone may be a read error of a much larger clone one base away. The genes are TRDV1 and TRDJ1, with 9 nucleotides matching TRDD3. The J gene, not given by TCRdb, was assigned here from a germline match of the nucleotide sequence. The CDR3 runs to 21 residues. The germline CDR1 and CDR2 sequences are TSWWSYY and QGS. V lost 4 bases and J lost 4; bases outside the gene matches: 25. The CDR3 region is CALGVQFYYWGKQPVLDKLIF. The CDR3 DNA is TGTGCTCTTGGGGTTCAATTCTATTACTGGGGGAAGCAGCCTGTACTCGATAAACTCATCTTT.

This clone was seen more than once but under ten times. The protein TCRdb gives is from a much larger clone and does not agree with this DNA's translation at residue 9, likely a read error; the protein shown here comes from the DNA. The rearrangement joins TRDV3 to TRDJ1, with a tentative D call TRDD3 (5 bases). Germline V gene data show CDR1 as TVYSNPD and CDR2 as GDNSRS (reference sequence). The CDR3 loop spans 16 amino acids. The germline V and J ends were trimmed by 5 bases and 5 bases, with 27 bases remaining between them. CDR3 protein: CAVFGLRGVTLDKLIF. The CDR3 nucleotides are TGTGCCGTTTTTGGACTTCGGGGGGTTACCCTTGATAAACTCATCTTT.

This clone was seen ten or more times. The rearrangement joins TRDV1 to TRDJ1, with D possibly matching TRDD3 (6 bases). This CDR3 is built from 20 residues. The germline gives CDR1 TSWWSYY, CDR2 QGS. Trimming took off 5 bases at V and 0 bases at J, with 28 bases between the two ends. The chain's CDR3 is CALGPPPHLPGDGYTDKLIF. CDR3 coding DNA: TGTGCTCTTGGGCCCCCTCCCCACCTACCCGGGGATGGGTACACCGATAAACTCATCTTT.

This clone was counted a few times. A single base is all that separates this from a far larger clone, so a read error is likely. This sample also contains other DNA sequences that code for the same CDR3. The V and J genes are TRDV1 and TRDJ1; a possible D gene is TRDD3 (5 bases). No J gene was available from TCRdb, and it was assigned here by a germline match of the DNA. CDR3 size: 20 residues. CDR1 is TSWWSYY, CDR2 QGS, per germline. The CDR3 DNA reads TGTGCCCTTGGGGAACTTATTTTAGACTGGCCTCAAGAGGACACCGATAAACTCATCTTT. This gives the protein CALGELILDWPQEDTDKLIF.

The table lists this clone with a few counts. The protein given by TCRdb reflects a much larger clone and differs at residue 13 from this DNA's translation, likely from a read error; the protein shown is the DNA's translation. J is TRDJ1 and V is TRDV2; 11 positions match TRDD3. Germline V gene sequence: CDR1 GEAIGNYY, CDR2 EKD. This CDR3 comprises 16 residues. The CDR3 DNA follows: TGTGCCTGTGACACCGTACTGGGGGATAGTCCCGATGAACTCATCTTT. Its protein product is CACDTVLGDSPDELIF.

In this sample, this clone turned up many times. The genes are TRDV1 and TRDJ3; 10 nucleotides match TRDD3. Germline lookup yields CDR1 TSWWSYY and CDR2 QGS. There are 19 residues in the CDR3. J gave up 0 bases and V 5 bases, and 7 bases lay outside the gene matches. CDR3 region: CALGITGGSSSWDTRQMFF. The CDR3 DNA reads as TGTGCTCTTGGGATTACTGGGGGATCGAGCTCCTGGGACACCCGACAGATGTTTTTC.

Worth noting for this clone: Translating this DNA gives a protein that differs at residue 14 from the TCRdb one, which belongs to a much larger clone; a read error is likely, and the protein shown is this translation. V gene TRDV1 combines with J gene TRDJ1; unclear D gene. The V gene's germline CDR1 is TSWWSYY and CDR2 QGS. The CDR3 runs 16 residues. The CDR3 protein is CALGATRPRKTDKHIF. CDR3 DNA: TGTGCTCTTGGGGCCACTCGGCCCCGTAAAACCGATAAACACATCTTT.

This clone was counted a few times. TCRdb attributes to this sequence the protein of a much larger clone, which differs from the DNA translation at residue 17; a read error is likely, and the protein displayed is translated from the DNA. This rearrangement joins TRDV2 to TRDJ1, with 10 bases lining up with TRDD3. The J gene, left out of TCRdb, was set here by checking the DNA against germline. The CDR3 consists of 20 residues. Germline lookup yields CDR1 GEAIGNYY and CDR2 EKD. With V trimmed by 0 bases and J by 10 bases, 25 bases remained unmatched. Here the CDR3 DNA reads TGTGCCTGTGACACCGTTCGGGGTCGTCAATTACTGGGGGATGCAAGTAGACTCATCTTT. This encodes CACDTVRGRQLLGDASRLIF.

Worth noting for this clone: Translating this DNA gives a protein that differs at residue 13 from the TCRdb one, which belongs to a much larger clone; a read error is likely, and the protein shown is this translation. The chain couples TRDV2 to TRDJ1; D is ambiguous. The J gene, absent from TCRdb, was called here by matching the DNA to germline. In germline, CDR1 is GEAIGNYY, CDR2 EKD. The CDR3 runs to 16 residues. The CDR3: CACDTGEGPTTDELIF. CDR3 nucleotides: TGTGCCTGTGACACAGGCGAAGGACCCACCACCGATGAACTCATCTTT.

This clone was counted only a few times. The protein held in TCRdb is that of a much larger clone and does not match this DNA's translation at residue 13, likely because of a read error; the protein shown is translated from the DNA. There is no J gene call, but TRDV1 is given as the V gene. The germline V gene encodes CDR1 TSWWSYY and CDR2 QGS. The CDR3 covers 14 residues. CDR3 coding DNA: TGTGCTCTTGGGGCACCCAAAAACACCGATAAACTCACCTTT. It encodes CALGAPKNTDKLTF.

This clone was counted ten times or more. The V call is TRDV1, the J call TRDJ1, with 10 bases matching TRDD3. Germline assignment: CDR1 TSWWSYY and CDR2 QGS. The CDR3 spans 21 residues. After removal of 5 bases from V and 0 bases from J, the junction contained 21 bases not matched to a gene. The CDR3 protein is CALGPRPSPLYWGIYTDKLIF. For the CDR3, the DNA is TGTGCTCTTGGGCCCAGGCCTTCCCCCCTTTACTGGGGGATTTACACCGATAAACTCATCTTT.

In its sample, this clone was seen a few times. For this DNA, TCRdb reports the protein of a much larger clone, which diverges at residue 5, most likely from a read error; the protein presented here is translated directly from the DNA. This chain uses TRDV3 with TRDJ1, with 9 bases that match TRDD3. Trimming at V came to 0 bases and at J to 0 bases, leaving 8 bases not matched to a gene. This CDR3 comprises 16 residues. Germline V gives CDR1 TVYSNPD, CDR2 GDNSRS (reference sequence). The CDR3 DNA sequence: TGTGCCTTTAGCGAAGGGGGATACTCCTACACCGATAAACTCATCTTT. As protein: CAFSEGGYSYTDKLIF.

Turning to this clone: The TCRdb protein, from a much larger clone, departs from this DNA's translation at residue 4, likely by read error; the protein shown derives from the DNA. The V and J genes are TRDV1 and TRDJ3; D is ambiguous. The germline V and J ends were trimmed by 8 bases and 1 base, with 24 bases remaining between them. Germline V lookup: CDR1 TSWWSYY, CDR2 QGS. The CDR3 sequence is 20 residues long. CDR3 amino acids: CALRGRPRPERSWDTRQMFF. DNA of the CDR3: TGTGCTCTTAGGGGCCGACCAAGACCTGAGCGGTCCTGGGACACCCGACAGATGTTTTTC.

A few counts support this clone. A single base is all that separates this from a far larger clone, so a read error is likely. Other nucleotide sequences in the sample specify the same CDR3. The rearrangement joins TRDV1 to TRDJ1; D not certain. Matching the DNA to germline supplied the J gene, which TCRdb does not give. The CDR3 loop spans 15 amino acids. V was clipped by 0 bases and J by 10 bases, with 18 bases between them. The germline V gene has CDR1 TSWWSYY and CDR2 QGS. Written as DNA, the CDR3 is TGTGCTCTTGGGGAACTACTACAATCGCCGATGGGACTCATCTTT. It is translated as CALGELLQSPMGLIF.

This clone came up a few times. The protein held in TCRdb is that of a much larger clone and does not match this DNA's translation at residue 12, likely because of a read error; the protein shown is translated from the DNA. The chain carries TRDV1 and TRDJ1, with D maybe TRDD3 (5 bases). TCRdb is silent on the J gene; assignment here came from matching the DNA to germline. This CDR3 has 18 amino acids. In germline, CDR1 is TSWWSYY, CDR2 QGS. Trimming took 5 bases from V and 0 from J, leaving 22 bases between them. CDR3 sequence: CALGLPLGSLRHTDKLIF. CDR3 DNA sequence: TGTGCTCTTGGGCTCCCCCTGGGCTCTCTCCGGCACACCGATAAACTCATCTTT.

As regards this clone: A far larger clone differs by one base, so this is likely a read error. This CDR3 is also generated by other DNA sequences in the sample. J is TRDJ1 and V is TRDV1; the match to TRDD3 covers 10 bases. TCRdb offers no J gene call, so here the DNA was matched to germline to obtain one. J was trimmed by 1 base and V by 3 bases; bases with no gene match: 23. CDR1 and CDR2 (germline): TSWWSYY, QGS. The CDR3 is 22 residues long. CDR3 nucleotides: TGTGCTCTTGGGGACGCTCTTCTTACCGCAGAGACTGGGGGATTCTTCACCGATAAACTCATCTTT. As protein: CALGDALLTAETGGFFTDKLIF.

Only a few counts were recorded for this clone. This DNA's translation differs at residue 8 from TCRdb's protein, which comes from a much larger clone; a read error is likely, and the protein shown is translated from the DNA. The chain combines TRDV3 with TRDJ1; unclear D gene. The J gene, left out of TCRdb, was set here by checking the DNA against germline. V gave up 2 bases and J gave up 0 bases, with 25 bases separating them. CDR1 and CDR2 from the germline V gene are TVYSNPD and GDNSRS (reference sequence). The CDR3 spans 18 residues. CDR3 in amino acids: CAFYGPSHPSSYTDKLIF. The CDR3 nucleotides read TGTGCCTTTTACGGTCCCAGCCATCCATCGTCGTACACCGATAAACTCATCTTT.

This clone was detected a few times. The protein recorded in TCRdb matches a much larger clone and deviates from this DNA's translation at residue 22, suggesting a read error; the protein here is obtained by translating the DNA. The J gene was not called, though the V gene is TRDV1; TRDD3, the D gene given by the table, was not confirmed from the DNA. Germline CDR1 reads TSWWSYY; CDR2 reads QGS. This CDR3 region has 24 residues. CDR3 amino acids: CALGERPYLPTGGYFSCDTRQVFF. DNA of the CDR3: TGTGCTCTTGGGGAAAGGCCCTACCTTCCAACTGGGGGATACTTCTCCTGTGACACCCGACAGGTGTTTTTC.

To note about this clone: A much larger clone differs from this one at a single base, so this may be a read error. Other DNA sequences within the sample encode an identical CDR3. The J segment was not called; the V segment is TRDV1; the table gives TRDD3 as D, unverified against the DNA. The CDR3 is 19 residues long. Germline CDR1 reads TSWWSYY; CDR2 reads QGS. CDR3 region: CALGELGAIWGPSTDKLIF. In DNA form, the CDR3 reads TGTGCTCTTGGGGAACTGGGAGCCATTTGGGGGCCCTCCACCGATAAACTCATCTTC.

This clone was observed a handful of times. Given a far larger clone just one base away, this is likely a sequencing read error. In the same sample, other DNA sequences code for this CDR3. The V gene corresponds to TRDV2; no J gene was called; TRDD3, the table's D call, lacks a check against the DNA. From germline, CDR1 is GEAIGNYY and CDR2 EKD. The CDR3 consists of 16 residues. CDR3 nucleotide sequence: TGTGCCTGTGACCACCTGGGGGTAATGTCCACCGATAAACTCATCTTC. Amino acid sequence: CACDHLGVMSTDKLIF.

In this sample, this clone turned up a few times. The DNA of the CDR3 is TGTGCTCTCACCCTCTTCCTACGCGACACTGGGGGCTGCTACACCGATAAACTCATCTTT. This encodes CALTLFLRDTGGCYTDKLIF. The chain is built from TRDV1 and TRDJ1; D may correspond to TRDD2 or TRDD3 (8 bases each). TCRdb lists no J gene, so it was determined here by aligning the DNA to germline. The CDR3 length is 20 residues. Trimming left V 9 bases short and J 0 bases short, with 32 bases between. Germline lookup yields CDR1 TSWWSYY and CDR2 QGS.

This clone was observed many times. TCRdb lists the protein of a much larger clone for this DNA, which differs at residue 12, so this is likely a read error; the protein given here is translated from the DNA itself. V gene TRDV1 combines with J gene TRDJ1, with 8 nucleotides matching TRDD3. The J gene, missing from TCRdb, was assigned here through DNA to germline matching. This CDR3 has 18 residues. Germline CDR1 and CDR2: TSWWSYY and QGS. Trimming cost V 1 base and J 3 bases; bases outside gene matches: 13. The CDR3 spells CALGEPLRDTWRADKLIF. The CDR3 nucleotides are TGTGCTCTTGGGGAACCTTTAAGGGATACGTGGCGGGCCGATAAACTCATCTTT.

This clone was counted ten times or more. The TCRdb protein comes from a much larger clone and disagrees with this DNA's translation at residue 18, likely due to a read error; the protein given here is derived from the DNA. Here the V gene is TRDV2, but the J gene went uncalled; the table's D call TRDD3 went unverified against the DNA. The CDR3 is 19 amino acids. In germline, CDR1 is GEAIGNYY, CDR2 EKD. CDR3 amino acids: CACDDLLGDTPAYTDKLTF. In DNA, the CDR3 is TGTGCCTGTGACGATTTACTGGGGGATACGCCCGCGTACACCGATAAACTCACCTTT.

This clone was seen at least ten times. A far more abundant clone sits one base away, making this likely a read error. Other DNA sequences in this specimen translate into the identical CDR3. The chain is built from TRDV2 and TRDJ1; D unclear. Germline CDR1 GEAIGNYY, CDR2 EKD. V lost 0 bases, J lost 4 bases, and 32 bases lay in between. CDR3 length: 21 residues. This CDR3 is CACDTVQGAKNFQGEGDKLIF. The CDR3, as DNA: TGTGCCTGTGACACCGTTCAAGGGGCTAAGAATTTCCAGGGCGAGGGCGATAAACTCATCTTT.